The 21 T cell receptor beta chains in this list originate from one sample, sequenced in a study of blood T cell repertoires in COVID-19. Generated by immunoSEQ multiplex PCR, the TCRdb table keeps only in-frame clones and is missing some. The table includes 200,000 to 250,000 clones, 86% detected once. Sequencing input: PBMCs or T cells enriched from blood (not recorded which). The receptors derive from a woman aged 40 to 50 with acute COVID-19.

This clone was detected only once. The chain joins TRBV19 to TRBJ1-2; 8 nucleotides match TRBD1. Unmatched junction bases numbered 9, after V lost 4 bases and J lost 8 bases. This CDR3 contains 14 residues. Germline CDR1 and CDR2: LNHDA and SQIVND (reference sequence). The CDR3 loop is CASSTGQGLRGYTF. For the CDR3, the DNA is TGTGCCAGTAGTACTGGACAGGGTTTGAGGGGCTACACCTTC.

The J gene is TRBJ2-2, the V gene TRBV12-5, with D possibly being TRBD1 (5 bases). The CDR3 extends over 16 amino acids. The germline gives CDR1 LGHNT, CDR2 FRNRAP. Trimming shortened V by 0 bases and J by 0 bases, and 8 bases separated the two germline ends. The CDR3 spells CASGLVRQPNTGELFF. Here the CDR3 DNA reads TGTGCTAGTGGTTTGGTACGACAGCCGAACACCGGGGAGCTGTTTTTT.

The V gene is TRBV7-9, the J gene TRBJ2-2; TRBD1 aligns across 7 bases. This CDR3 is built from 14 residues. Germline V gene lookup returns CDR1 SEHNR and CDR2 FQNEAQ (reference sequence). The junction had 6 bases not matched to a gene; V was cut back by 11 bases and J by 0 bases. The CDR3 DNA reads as TGTGCCCCTCGTGGGACAGCGAACACCGGGGAGCTGTTTTTT. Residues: CAPRGTANTGELFF.

The chain's CDR3 is CASRVLPGDYNEQFF. The DNA for the CDR3 is TGTGCCAGCAGGGTACTGCCGGGGGACTACAATGAGCAGTTCTTC. The chain recombines TRBV2 with TRBJ2-1, with D perhaps TRBD2 (6 bases). This CDR3 has 15 amino acids. Germline V CDR1 and CDR2: SNHLY, FYNNEI. Deletions cut 6 bases from V and 3 bases from J, with 15 bases between.

CDR3 DNA sequence: TGTGCCAGCAATTATGCGGGGATGAACACCGGGGAGCTGTTTTTT. Protein product: CASNYAGMNTGELFF. The V and J genes are TRBV6-2 or TRBV6-3 and TRBJ2-2; possibly TRBD2 for D (6 bases). This CDR3 is built from 15 residues. Germline loops: CDR1 MNHEY, CDR2 SVGEGT. With 7 bases removed from V and 1 base from J, the gap between germline ends came to 13 bases.

The CDR3 loop is CASSLVTGDEKLFF. The CDR3 region has the DNA TGTGCCAGCAGCTTAGTTACAGGGGACGAAAAACTGTTTTTT. This chain joins TRBV7-9 and TRBJ1-4; 7 nucleotides align to TRBD1. J was trimmed by 8 bases and V by 1 base; bases with no gene match: 4. Germline CDR1 reads SEHNR; CDR2 reads FQNEAQ (reference sequence). The CDR3 sequence is 14 residues long. Full variable domain (rest looked up from reference TRBV7-9 and TRBJ1-4): DTGVSQNPRHKITKRGQNVTFRCDPISEHNRLYWYRQTLGQGPEFLTYFQNEAQLEKSRLLSDRFSAERPKGSFSTLEIQRTEQGDSAMYLCASSLVTGDEKLFFGSGTQLSVL.

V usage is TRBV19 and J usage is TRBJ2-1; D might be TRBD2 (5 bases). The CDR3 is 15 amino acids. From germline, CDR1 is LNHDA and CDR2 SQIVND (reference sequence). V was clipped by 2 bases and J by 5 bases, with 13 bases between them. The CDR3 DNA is TGTGCCAGTAGTATACGGGGTCAGGCAGACAATGAGCAGTTCTTC. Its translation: CASSIRGQADNEQFF.

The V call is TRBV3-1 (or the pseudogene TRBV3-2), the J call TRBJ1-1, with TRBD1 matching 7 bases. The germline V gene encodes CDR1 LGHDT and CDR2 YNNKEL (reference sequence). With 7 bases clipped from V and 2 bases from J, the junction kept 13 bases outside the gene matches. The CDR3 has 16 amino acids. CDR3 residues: CASTRTGGFFNTEAFF. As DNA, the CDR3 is TGTGCCAGCACCAGGACAGGAGGATTTTTCAACACTGAAGCTTTCTTT.

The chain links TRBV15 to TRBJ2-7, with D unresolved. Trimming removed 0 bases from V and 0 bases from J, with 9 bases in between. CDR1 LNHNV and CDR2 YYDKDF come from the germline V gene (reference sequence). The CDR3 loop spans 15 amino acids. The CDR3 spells CATSRDRSTSYEQYV. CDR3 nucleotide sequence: TGTGCCACCAGCAGAGATCGGTCTACCTCCTACGAGCAGTACGTC.

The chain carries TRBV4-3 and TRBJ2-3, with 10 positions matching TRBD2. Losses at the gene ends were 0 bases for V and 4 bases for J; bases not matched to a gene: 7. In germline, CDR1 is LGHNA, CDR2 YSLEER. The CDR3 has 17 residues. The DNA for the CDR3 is TGCGCCAGCAGCCAAGAGGGACTAGCGTCTTGGGCAGATACGCAGTATTTT. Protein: CASSQEGLASWADTQYF.

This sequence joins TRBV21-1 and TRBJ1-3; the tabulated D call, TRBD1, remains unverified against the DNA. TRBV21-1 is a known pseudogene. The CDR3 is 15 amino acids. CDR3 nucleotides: TGTGCCAGCAGCGGACGGACAGGGCGAGGAAACACCATATATTTT. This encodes CASSGRTGRGNTIYF.

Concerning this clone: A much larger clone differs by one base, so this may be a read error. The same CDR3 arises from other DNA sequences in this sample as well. The CDR3, as DNA: TGCGCCAGCAGCTTGACGGGGAACACTGAAGCTTTCTTT. It codes for CASSLTGNTEAFF. The V gene is TRBV5-1, the J gene TRBJ1-1; D gene uncertain. V dropped 1 base and J dropped 1 base, with 5 bases sitting between them. CDR1 and CDR2 from the germline V gene are SGHRS and YFSETQ. CDR3 size: 13 residues.

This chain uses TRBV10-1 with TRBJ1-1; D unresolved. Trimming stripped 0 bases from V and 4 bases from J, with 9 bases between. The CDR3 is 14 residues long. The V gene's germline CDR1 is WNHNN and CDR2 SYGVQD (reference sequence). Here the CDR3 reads CASSESTGSTEAFF. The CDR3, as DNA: TGCGCCAGCAGTGAGTCGACCGGGAGCACTGAAGCTTTCTTT.

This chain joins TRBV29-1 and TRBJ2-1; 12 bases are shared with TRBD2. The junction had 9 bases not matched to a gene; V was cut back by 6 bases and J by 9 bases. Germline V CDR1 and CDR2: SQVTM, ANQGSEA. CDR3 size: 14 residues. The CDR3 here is CSVVLAGGRAEQFF. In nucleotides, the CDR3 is TGCAGCGTGGTACTAGCGGGGGGCCGGGCTGAGCAGTTCTTC.

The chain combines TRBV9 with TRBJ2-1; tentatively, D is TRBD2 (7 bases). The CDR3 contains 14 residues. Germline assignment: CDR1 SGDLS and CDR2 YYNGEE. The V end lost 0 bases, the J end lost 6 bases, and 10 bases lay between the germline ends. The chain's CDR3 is CASSVAGEGNEQFF. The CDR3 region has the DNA TGTGCCAGCAGCGTAGCAGGGGAGGGCAATGAGCAGTTCTTC.

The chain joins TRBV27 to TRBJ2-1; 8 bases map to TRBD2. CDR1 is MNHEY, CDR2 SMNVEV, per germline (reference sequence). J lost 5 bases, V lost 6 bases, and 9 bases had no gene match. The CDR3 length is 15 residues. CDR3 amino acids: CASSAAGGQDNEQFF. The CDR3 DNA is TGTGCCAGCAGCGCGGCGGGGGGCCAAGACAATGAGCAGTTCTTC.

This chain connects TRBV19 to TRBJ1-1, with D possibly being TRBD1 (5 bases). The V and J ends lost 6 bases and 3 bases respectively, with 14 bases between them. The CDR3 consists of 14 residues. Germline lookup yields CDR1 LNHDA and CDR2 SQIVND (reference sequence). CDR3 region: CASSSRDLYTEAFF. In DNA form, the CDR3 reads TGTGCCAGTAGCTCCAGGGATCTCTACACTGAAGCTTTCTTT.

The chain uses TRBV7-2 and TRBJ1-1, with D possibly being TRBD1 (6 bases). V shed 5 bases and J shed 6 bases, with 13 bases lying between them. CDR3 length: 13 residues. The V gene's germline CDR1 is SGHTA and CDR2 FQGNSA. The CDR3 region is CASSPGRGSEAFF. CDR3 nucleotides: TGTGCCAGCAGCCCCGGCAGGGGCTCTGAAGCTTTCTTT. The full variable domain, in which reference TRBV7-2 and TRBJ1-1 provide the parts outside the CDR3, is GAGVSQSPSNKVTEKGKDVELRCDPISGHTALYWYRQSLGQGLEFLIYFQGNSAPDKSGLPSDRFSAERTGGSVSTLTIQRTQQEDSAVYLCASSPGRGSEAFFGQGTRLTVV.

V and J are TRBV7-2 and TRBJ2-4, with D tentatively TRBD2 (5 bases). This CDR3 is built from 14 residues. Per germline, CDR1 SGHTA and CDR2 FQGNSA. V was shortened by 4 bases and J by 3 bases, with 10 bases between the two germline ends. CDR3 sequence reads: CASSSKEGKNIQYF. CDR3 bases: TGTGCCAGCAGCTCGAAAGAGGGCAAAAACATTCAGTACTTC. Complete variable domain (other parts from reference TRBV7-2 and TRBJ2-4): GAGVSQSPSNKVTEKGKDVELRCDPISGHTALYWYRQSLGQGLEFLIYFQGNSAPDKSGLPSDRFSAERTGGSVSTLTIQRTQQEDSAVYLCASSSKEGKNIQYFGAGTRLSVL.

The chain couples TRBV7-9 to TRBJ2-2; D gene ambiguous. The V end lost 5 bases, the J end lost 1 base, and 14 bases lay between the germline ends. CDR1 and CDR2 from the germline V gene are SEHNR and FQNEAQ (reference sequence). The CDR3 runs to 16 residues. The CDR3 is CASSPRRGRNTGELFF. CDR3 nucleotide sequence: TGTGCCAGCAGCCCGAGGCGTGGCAGGAACACCGGGGAGCTGTTTTTT.

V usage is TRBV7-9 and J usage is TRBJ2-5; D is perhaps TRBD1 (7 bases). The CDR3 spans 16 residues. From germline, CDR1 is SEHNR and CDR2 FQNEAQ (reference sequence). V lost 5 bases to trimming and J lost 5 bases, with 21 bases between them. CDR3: CASSPPGRGGPETQYF. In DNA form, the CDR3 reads TGTGCCAGCAGCCCACCCGGGAGAGGGGGCCCGGAGACCCAGTACTTC.